This TCR beta chain was sequenced in a study of control samples from healthy donors and cancer patients. Trimming removed 3 bases from V and 0 bases from J, with 12 bases in between. Per germline, CDR1 SGHRS and CDR2 YFSETQ. This CDR3 region has 15 residues. Clones were read by immunoSEQ multiplex PCR, and TCRdb kept only the in-frame ones, dropping some. The sample records over 150,000 clones, around 96% being singletons. Source material: blood. V and J are TRBV5-1 and TRBJ1-2; D remains unclear. The receptor's source is a woman aged 30 to 39 in good health. The CDR3 DNA sequence: TGCGCCAGCAGCTACTACTCAAGTCCTAACTATGGCTACACCTTC. Amino acids: CASSYYSSPNYGYTF. Looking up the rest from reference TRBV5-1 and TRBJ1-2 gives the full variable domain: KAGVTQTPRYLIKTRGQQVTLSCSPISGHRSVSWYQQTPGQGLQFLFEYFSETQRNKGNFPGRFSGRQFSNSRSEMNVSTLELGDSALYLCASSYYSSPNYGYTFGSGTRLTVV.